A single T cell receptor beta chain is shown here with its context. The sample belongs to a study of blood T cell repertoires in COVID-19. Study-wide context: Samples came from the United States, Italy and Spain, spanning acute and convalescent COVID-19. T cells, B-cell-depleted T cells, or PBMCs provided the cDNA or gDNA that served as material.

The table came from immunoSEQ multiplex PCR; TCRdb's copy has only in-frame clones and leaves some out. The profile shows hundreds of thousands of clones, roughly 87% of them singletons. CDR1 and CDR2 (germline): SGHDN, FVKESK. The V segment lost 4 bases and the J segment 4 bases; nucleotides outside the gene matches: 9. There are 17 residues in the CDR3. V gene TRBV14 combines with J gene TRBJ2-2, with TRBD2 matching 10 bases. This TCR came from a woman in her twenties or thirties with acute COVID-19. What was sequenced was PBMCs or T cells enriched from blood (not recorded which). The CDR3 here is CASSPSSGRASTGELFF. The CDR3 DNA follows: TGTGCCAGCAGCCCCTCAAGCGGGAGGGCCTCCACCGGGGAGCTGTTTTTT. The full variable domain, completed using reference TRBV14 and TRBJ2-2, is EAGVTQFPSHSVIEKGQTVTLRCDPISGHDNLYWYRRVMGKEIKFLLHFVKESKQDESGMPNNRFLAERTGGTYSTLKVQPAELEDSGVYFCASSPSSGRASTGELFFGEGSRLTVL.